This TCR beta chain derives from a study of OX40 agonist ivuxolimab in advanced cancers. Clones were read by immunoSEQ multiplex PCR, and TCRdb kept only the in-frame ones, dropping some. The sample shows some 82,000 clones, 94% of them seen only once. The CDR3 has 15 residues. Germline V gene sequence: CDR1 MNHEY, CDR2 SMNVEV (reference sequence). V lost 9 bases, J lost 4 bases, and 20 bases lay in between. Sampling times: baseline, cycle 4 day 1, cycle 7 day 1. The sample was CD4+ or CD8+ T cells sorted from blood, taken in a trial of the OX40 agonist ivuxolimab. This TCR derives from an adult with an advanced solid tumor such as melanoma, head and neck, liver or kidney cancer. The chain recombines TRBV27 with TRBJ2-3; tentatively, D is TRBD1 (6 bases). This chain's CDR3 is CARSSALGGSDTQYF. The CDR3 bases are TGTGCCAGGTCGTCCGCCTTAGGGGGATCAGATACGCAGTATTTT.